The source of this T cell receptor beta chain is a study of T cells in Graves' hyperthyroidism and ophthalmopathy. Study results and caveats: Stable hyperthyroidism was told apart from ophthalmopathy by a model built on 13 V-J features.

Trimming took 4 bases from V and 13 from J, leaving 11 bases between them. This CDR3 contains 11 residues. PBMCs were sourced from 9 to 10 ml fresh peripheral blood. Regarding this clonotype: Its antigen is not known.

What was amplified from RNA transcripts were TCR beta CDR3 regions. In the first-round RT-PCR of the TCR CDR3, the HTBI primer set was used. TCRdb reprocessed the multiplex PCR reads via MiXCR and lists one record per CDR3 protein. The sample has 300,000 to 450,000 distinct CDR3 sequences; under 15% are singletons. The sample taken for sequencing was blood. The sequence derives from a woman aged 25 to 39 with Graves' hyperthyroidism. This chain uses TRBV12-3 or TRBV12-4 with TRBJ2-1; D tentatively reads TRBD1 or TRBD2 (5 bases each). The chain's CDR3 is CASSSPGRQFF. The CDR3 DNA is TGTGCCAGCAGTTCTCCGGGGCGCCAGTTCTTC.